This T cell receptor (beta chain) derives from a study of cytomegalovirus exposure and HLA in healthy donors. PCR primers comprised 60 Vbeta and 13 Jbeta primers. Assay: immunoSEQ multiplex PCR; the TCRdb copy retains only in-frame clones and omits some. The repertoire holds around 150,000 clones, with approximately 79% as singletons. Broader study findings: In vitro work confirmed that a few CMV-associated chains recognize CMV antigens. An observed cluster of highly shared sequence variants was recorded as a likely sequencing artifact.

Every donor was a healthy person donating bone marrow. This clone was seen repeatedly, ten times or more. Its antigen remains unidentified. Germline CDR1 is MDHEN and CDR2 is SYDVKM. The CDR3 consists of 16 residues. Trimming at V came to 6 bases and at J to 3 bases, leaving 8 bases not matched to a gene. The origin of this receptor is a man aged 45-65 years in good health and CMV-seropositive. What was sequenced was PBMCs. This rearrangement joins TRBV28 to TRBJ2-1, with 10 bases that match TRBD2. CDR3 in DNA: TGTGCCAGCAGAGGTACCGGGACTAGCGACTACAATGAGCAGTTCTTC. Translating it yields CASRGTGTSDYNEQFF.